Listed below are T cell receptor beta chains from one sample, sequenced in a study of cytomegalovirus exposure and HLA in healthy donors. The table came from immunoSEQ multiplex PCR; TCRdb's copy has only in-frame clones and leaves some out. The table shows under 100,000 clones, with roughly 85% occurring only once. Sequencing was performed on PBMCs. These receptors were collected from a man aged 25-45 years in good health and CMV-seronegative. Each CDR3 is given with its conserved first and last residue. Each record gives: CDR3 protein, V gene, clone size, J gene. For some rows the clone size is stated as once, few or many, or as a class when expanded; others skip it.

CASSFLSRSGANVLTF TRBV5-6 NA TRBJ2-6
CASSENRGATEAFF TRBV6-1 NA TRBJ1-1
CASSEAGSGGAGELFF TRBV2 NA TRBJ2-2
CASSTLGLSEAFF TRBV6-5 NA TRBJ1-1
CASSWGSSHGYTF TRBV2 NA TRBJ1-2
CASSLQRGLNEQFF TRBV7-6 NA TRBJ2-1
CASSFSNSPLHF TRBV7-9 NA TRBJ1-6
CATNPQGYSNQPQHF TRBV19 NA TRBJ1-5
CAAGRAGVINEQFF TRBV6-5 NA TRBJ2-1
CASSIPAETGRELFF TRBV19 NA TRBJ2-2
CASSQVAPGGTDTQYF TRBV4-2 NA TRBJ2-3
CAGGRLEGYTF TRBV7-9 once TRBJ1-2
CAWSRLAGTPRELFF TRBV30 NA TRBJ2-2
CASSPTGTDTQYF TRBV11-2 NA TRBJ2-3
CASSQGSGSGETQYF TRBV4-3 NA TRBJ2-5